The present entry profiles one T cell receptor beta chain with its context. The antigen is not known. Primed by a sample-barcoded 5' primer and a J-beta primer mix, a second PCR proceeded for 7 to 11 cycles. Each cDNA molecule carried a tag from a template-switch adaptor that contained 12 random nucleotides. MiXCR was run by TCRdb on the 5' RACE reads, yielding one entry per CDR3 protein. The sample holds some 800,000 distinct CDR3 sequences, 44% seen once. CDR1 MNHNS and CDR2 SASEGT come from the germline V gene. J was trimmed by 4 bases and V by 3 bases; bases with no gene match: 4. The CDR3 totals 16 residues. The record originates from a study of blood T cells in healthy people across ages. Whole-study results and caveats: Percentage of naive T cells showed a strong correlation with TCR beta diversity. TCR beta diversity per million T cells fell roughly linearly with age. Unknown donor CMV status possibly confounded expanded clonotype changes.

The TCR was taken from a man aged 55 to 70 in good health. The sample consisted of blood. J is TRBJ2-3 and V is TRBV6-1; 13 nucleotides match TRBD2. The CDR3 sequence is CASSDQLAGGADTQYF. CDR3 bases: TGTGCCAGCAGTGACCAACTAGCGGGGGGGGCAGATACGCAGTATTTT.